Presented here are 3 T cell receptor beta chains from one specimen sequenced in a study of T-cell memory formation after mild COVID-19. TCRdb reanalysed the 5' RACE reads using MiXCR and keeps one entry per CDR3 protein. Of around 100,000 distinct CDR3 sequences detected, around 10% appear once; the ten largest clones hold approximately 39%. The sequenced sample consisted of PBMCs or a T cell subset sorted from them (not recorded which). These receptors were obtained from a man aged 18 to 29 who had mild COVID-19 (a few samples of this study predate the infection). Cell type and time point are not known.

This clonotype was observed a few times. This sequence joins TRBV12-3 or TRBV12-4 and TRBJ1-1; 9 nucleotides align to TRBD1. V shed 1 base, J shed 6 bases, and the junction held 12 bases outside the gene matches. This CDR3 spans 17 amino acids. CDR3 region: CASSLGATGTGWAEAFF. CDR3 bases: TGTGCCAGCAGTTTAGGGGCCACCGGGACAGGGTGGGCTGAAGCTTTCTTT.

This clonotype showed up just a few times. The chain carries TRBV29-1 and TRBJ2-7; 8 bases fit TRBD2. The junction had 7 bases not matched to a gene; V was cut back by 6 bases and J by 3 bases. The germline gives CDR1 SQVTM, CDR2 ANQGSEA. This CDR3 is built from 13 residues. The CDR3 DNA reads TGCAGCGTATCACCGGGGGGGAACTACGAGCAGTACTTC. Its protein product is CSVSPGGNYEQYF.

This clonotype showed up just a few times. The chain employs TRBV6-5 and TRBJ2-3; 9 bases map to TRBD2. Germline V gene sequence: CDR1 MNHEY, CDR2 SVGAGI. After removal of 0 bases from V and 1 base from J, the junction contained 5 bases not matched to a gene. This CDR3 has 17 residues. The CDR3 sequence is CASSYSPAGGGTDTQYF. The CDR3 DNA sequence: TGTGCCAGCAGTTACTCTCCAGCGGGGGGCGGCACAGATACGCAGTATTTT.